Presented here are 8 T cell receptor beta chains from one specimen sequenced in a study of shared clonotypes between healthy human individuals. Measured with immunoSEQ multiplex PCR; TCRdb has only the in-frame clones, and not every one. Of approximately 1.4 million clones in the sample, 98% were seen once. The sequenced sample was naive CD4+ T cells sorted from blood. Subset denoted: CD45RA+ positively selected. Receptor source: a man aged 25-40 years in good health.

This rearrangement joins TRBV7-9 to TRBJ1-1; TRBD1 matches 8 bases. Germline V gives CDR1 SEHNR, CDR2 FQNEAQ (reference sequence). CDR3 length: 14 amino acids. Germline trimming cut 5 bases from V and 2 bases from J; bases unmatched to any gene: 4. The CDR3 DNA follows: TGTGCCAGCAGCCAGGGACAGGTTAACACTGAAGCTTTCTTT. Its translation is CASSQGQVNTEAFF.

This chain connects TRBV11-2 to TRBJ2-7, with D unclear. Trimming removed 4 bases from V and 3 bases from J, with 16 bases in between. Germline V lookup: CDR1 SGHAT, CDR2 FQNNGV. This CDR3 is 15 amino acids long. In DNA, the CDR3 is TGTGCCAGCAGCTCCCCCCCAGACGGAGTCTACGAGCAGTACTTC. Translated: CASSSPPDGVYEQYF.

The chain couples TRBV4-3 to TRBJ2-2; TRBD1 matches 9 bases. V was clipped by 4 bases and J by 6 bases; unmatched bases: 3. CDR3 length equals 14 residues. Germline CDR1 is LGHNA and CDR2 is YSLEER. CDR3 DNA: TGCGCCAGCAGCCTCGGGACAGGGCCCGGGGAGCTGTTTTTT. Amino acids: CASSLGTGPGELFF.

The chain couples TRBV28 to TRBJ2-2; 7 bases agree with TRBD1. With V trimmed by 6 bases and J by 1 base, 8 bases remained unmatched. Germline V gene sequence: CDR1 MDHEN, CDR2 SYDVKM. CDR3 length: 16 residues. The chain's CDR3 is CASRVRDSWNTGELFF. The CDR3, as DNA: TGTGCCAGCAGAGTAAGGGACAGCTGGAACACCGGGGAGCTGTTTTTT.

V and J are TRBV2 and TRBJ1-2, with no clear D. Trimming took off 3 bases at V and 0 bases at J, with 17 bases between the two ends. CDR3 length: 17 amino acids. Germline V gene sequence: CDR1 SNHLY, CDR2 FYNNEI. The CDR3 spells CASSEVPDPIANYGYTF. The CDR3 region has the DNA TGTGCCAGCAGTGAGGTCCCAGACCCCATAGCTAACTATGGCTACACCTTC.

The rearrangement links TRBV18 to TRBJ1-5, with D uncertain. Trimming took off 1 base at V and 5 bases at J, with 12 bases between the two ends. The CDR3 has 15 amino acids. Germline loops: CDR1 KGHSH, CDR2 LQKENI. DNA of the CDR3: TGTGCCAGCTCACCACGAGCGGGTTGGGATCAGCCCCAGCATTTT. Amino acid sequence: CASSPRAGWDQPQHF.

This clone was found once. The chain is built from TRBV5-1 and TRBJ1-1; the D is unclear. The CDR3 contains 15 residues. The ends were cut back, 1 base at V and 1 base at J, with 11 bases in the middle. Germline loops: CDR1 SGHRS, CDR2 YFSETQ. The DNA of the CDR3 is TGCGCCAGCAGCTTGATGGGTTCCCGGAACACTGAAGCTTTCTTT. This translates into CASSLMGSRNTEAFF.

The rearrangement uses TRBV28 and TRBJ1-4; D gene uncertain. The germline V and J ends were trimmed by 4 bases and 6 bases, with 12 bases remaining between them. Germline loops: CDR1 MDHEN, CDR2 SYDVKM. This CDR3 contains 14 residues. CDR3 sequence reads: CASSSGGPDEKLFF. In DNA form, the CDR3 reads TGTGCCAGCAGTTCGGGAGGCCCCGATGAAAAACTGTTTTTT.